Below, 32 T cell receptor beta chains from the same sample are listed, as sequenced in a study of regulatory dendritic cells for organ transplantation. Generated by immunoSEQ multiplex PCR, the TCRdb table keeps only in-frame clones and is missing some. Among under 25,000 clones listed, around three quarters were seen once. Sequencing was carried out using memory CD4+ T cells from blood. Subset of the sample: CD45RO+ memory T cells. These receptors originate from a human donor in good health.

J is TRBJ1-1 and V is TRBV19; D gene unclear. Trimming left V 11 bases short and J 1 base short, with 8 bases between. Germline assignment: CDR1 LNHDA and CDR2 SQIVND (reference sequence). The CDR3 sequence is 11 residues long. This CDR3 reads CAAGKNTEAFF. DNA for the CDR3: TGTGCCGCAGGAAAGAACACTGAAGCTTTCTTT.

The chain has TRBV11-2 and TRBJ2-5, with TRBD1 matching over 8 bases. The CDR3 consists of 13 residues. CDR1 SGHAT and CDR2 FQNNGV come from the germline V gene. Unmatched junction bases numbered 4, after V lost 5 bases and J lost 5 bases. The CDR3 region is CASSIQGVETQYF. The CDR3 coding sequence is TGTGCCAGCAGCATACAGGGGGTGGAGACCCAGTACTTC.

The rearrangement uses TRBV28 and TRBJ2-3; 10 bases are shared with TRBD2. The CDR3 covers 17 residues. V dropped 8 bases and J dropped 3; count of bases not matched to a gene: 14. CDR1 and CDR2 from the germline V gene are MDHEN and SYDVKM. The CDR3: CASRFTGTSALTDTQYF. As DNA, the CDR3 is TGTGCCAGCCGCTTTACCGGGACTAGCGCCCTAACAGATACGCAGTATTTT.

This clone was seen a handful of times. The chain joins TRBV5-1 to TRBJ2-1, with TRBD2 matching over 7 bases. Per germline, CDR1 SGHRS and CDR2 YFSETQ. Trimming removed 3 bases from V and 1 base from J; junction bases left unmatched: 4. The CDR3 is 15 residues long. The CDR3 DNA follows: TGCGCCAGCAGCTCCGGGGGGAGGTCCTACAATGAGCAGTTCTTC. Protein: CASSSGGRSYNEQFF.

The V gene is TRBV29-1, the J gene TRBJ1-2; tentative D call: TRBD1 (6 bases). CDR1 and CDR2 (germline): SQVTM, ANQGSEA. The germline V and J ends were trimmed by 0 bases and 6 bases, with 14 bases remaining between them. The CDR3 runs 14 residues. CDR3 sequence (DNA): TGCAGCGTTGAAGATAAAGACAGGTTCAATGGCTACACCTTC. Translated: CSVEDKDRFNGYTF.

The V and J genes are TRBV4-2 and TRBJ2-7; TRBD1 aligns across 9 bases. Trimming cost V 3 bases and J 4 bases; bases outside gene matches: 4. This CDR3 region has 14 residues. In germline, CDR1 is LGHNA, CDR2 YNFKEQ. The CDR3: CASSQGTGMYEQYF. The CDR3 bases are TGTGCCAGCAGCCAGGGGACAGGGATGTACGAGCAGTACTTC.

The chain uses TRBV2 and TRBJ1-5, with D perhaps matching TRBD1 (5 bases). The CDR3 is 14 residues long. In germline, CDR1 is SNHLY, CDR2 FYNNEI. V was clipped by 8 bases and J by 0 bases, with 11 bases between them. The CDR3 sequence: CASGGGYSNQPQHF. Written as DNA, the CDR3 is TGTGCCAGCGGCGGGGGGTATAGCAATCAGCCCCAGCATTTT.

The CDR3 is CASSLGTAPGFGTQYF. CDR3 coding DNA: TGCGCCAGCAGCTTGGGTACCGCACCGGGTTTCGGGACCCAGTACTTC. The rearrangement joins TRBV5-1 to TRBJ2-5; no reliable D call. Trimming stripped 0 bases from V and 7 bases from J, with 19 bases between. The CDR3 is 16 amino acids. Germline V gene data show CDR1 as SGHRS and CDR2 as YFSETQ.

The genes are TRBV7-2 and TRBJ2-1; D is possibly TRBD2 (5 bases). Germline CDR1 reads SGHTA; CDR2 reads FQGNSA. The V end was cut by 2 bases, the J end by 5 bases, with 13 bases between. CDR3 length equals 15 residues. This chain's CDR3 is CASSLLAGNDNEQFF. DNA of the CDR3: TGTGCCAGCAGCTTATTGGCGGGTAACGACAATGAGCAGTTCTTC.

The chain carries TRBV29-1 and TRBJ1-2; D gene uncertain. Between the trimmed V and J ends, which lost 3 bases and 6 bases, there was a span of 11 bases. Germline CDR1 SQVTM, CDR2 ANQGSEA. There are 12 residues in the CDR3. CDR3 in amino acids: CSVESGFHGYTF. The CDR3 bases are TGCAGCGTTGAGTCGGGGTTCCATGGCTACACCTTC.

The gene calls are TRBV10-3 and TRBJ1-6, with 7 bases aligning to TRBD1. Germline trimming cut 3 bases from V and 5 bases from J; bases unmatched to any gene: 7. There are 16 residues in the CDR3. CDR1 ENHRY and CDR2 SYGVKD come from the germline V gene. The CDR3 DNA is TGTGCCATCAGTGAAACAGGGGTTATTAATAATTCACCCCTCCACTTT. Protein: CAISETGVINNSPLHF.

The J gene is TRBJ1-5, the V gene TRBV19; D call uncertain. Germline CDR1 and CDR2: LNHDA and SQIVND (reference sequence). With 3 bases removed from V and 1 base from J, the gap between germline ends came to 13 bases. The CDR3 consists of 16 residues. DNA for the CDR3: TGTGCCAGTAGTATGGATGGACGGAGGAGCAATCAGCCCCAGCATTTT. Translation: CASSMDGRRSNQPQHF.

The chain is built from TRBV5-5 and TRBJ1-1; the D is unclear. The CDR3 runs 13 residues. Germline values: CDR1 SGHKS, CDR2 YYEKEE (reference sequence). Between the trimmed V and J ends, which lost 5 bases and 2 bases, there was a span of 10 bases. This chain's CDR3 is CASSPYRNTEAFF. Here the CDR3 DNA reads TGTGCCAGCAGTCCGTACAGAAACACTGAAGCTTTCTTT.

This clone appeared once. The V and J genes are TRBV6-4 and TRBJ1-4; 7 bases are a match to TRBD1. The CDR3 is made up of 16 amino acids. Losses at the gene ends were 7 bases for V and 0 bases for J; bases not matched to a gene: 8. Germline loops: CDR1 MRHNA, CDR2 SNTAGT. CDR3 loop: CASTGGQVATNEKLFF. Written as DNA, the CDR3 is TGTGCCAGCACCGGAGGACAGGTCGCAACTAATGAAAAACTGTTTTTT.

The chain employs TRBV5-4 and TRBJ2-7, with TRBD1 as a possible D gene (5 bases). The CDR3 runs to 14 residues. V was trimmed by 1 base and J by 3 bases, leaving 11 bases between them. The germline gives CDR1 SGHNT, CDR2 YYREEE (reference sequence). The chain's CDR3 is CASSLQGNSYEQYF. The CDR3 DNA reads as TGTGCCAGCAGCTTGCAGGGTAACAGCTACGAGCAGTACTTC.

This clone was observed a single time. J is TRBJ2-3 and V is TRBV7-3; possible D gene TRBD1, 6 bases. V dropped 1 base and J dropped 1 base, with 12 bases sitting between them. The germline gives CDR1 SGHTA, CDR2 FQGTGA. There are 16 residues in the CDR3. The CDR3 is CASSLKGRQGTDTQYF. The CDR3 coding sequence is TGTGCCAGCAGCTTAAAAGGGCGACAGGGCACAGATACGCAGTATTTT. The full variable domain, rest sourced from reference TRBV7-3 and TRBJ2-3, is GAGVSQTPSNKVTEKGKYVELRCDPISGHTALYWYRQSLGQGPEFLIYFQGTGAADDSGLPNDRFFAVRPEGSVSTLKIQRTERGDSAVYLCASSLKGRQGTDTQYFGPGTRLTVL.

The CDR3 DNA reads TGTGCCAGCAGCCCCCAGGTAGCGGGGTTTGGTTCACCCCTCCACTTT. This sequence encodes CASSPQVAGFGSPLHF. The genes are TRBV5-6 and TRBJ1-6, with unresolved D. This CDR3 has 16 amino acids. Germline V lookup: CDR1 SGHDT, CDR2 YYEEEE. Between the trimmed V and J ends, which lost 4 bases and 9 bases, there was a span of 20 bases.

The chain recombines TRBV5-1 with TRBJ2-5, with D possibly TRBD2 on 5 matching bases. CDR1 and CDR2 (germline): SGHRS, YFSETQ. V dropped 0 bases and J dropped 2 bases, with 11 bases sitting between them. The CDR3 spans 15 residues. In DNA, the CDR3 is TGCGCCAGCAGCTTGGAGTTCAGACTACAAGAGACCCAGTACTTC. It codes for CASSLEFRLQETQYF.

This clone has a single count. V gene TRBV29-1 combines with J gene TRBJ2-7, with a weak D call TRBD2 (6 bases). The V end was cut by 7 bases, the J end by 3 bases, with 16 bases between. Germline V lookup: CDR1 SQVTM, CDR2 ANQGSEA. This CDR3 has 13 amino acids. The CDR3 loop is CSAEGFGGYEQYF. CDR3 DNA: TGCAGCGCCGAGGGGTTCGGGGGCTACGAGCAGTACTTC.

This chain joins TRBV7-8 and TRBJ2-7; 9 bases are a match to TRBD2. Germline V gene data show CDR1 as SGHVS and CDR2 as FQNEAQ. The CDR3 spans 14 residues. Trimming took 4 bases from V and 5 from J; bases not matched to a gene: 6. The chain's CDR3 is CASSSLAGGDEQYF. In DNA form, the CDR3 reads TGTGCCAGCAGCTCACTAGCGGGCGGTGACGAGCAGTACTTC.

The sample holds a few counts of this clone. The V gene is TRBV7-8, the J gene TRBJ1-2, with unresolved D. The CDR3 is made up of 12 amino acids. V lost 5 bases and J lost 5, with 9 bases in between. CDR1 and CDR2 from the germline V gene are SGHVS and FQNEAQ. The CDR3, as DNA: TGTGCCAGCAGCAACCTTAGATATGGCTACACCTTC. It codes for CASSNLRYGYTF.

CDR3 nucleotides: TGTGCCAGCAGCGGGGCCGCGCCGCTCTTACCGGATACGCAGTATTTT. Protein: CASSGAAPLLPDTQYF. The rearrangement joins TRBV5-6 to TRBJ2-3, with a weak D call TRBD1 (5 bases). Germline assignment: CDR1 SGHDT and CDR2 YYEEEE. The CDR3 covers 16 residues. Between the trimmed V and J ends, which lost 4 bases and 6 bases, there was a span of 21 bases.

The genes are TRBV7-2 and TRBJ1-2; no definite D call. Deletions cut 5 bases from V and 7 bases from J, with 17 bases between. CDR1 SGHTA and CDR2 FQGNSA come from the germline V gene. The CDR3 is 14 residues long. The CDR3, as DNA: TGTGCCAGCAGCGGCGAGGGAGGGCGTGGTGGCTACACCTTC. Translation gives CASSGEGGRGGYTF.

The chain uses TRBV7-9 and TRBJ2-2; 10 bases are a match to TRBD2. Germline V gene lookup returns CDR1 SEHNR and CDR2 FQNEAQ (reference sequence). The CDR3 is made up of 16 amino acids. Unmatched junction bases numbered 8, after V lost 8 bases and J lost 2 bases. In DNA, the CDR3 is TGTGCCAGCGGCAGGACTAGCGGAGCTAACACCGGGGAGCTGTTTTTT. Amino acid sequence: CASGRTSGANTGELFF.

This chain connects TRBV18 to TRBJ2-1, with 10 positions matching TRBD1. CDR3 length: 15 amino acids. Germline trimming cut 4 bases from V and 5 bases from J; bases unmatched to any gene: 5. CDR1 and CDR2 (germline): KGHSH, LQKENI. The CDR3 is CASSRRDRGHNEQFF. The CDR3 DNA reads as TGTGCCAGCTCACGCCGGGACAGGGGCCACAATGAGCAGTTCTTC. Using reference TRBV18 and TRBJ2-1 for the parts outside the CDR3, the full variable domain is NAGVMQNPRHLVRRRGQEARLRCSPMKGHSHVYWYRQLPEEGLKFMVYLQKENIIDESGMPKERFSAEFPKEGPSILRIQQVVRGDSAAYFCASSRRDRGHNEQFFGPGTRLTVL.

The rearrangement links TRBV2 to TRBJ2-2; 9 bases agree with TRBD1. This CDR3 has 16 residues. The V gene end was trimmed by 6 bases and the J gene end by 7 bases; junction bases not matched to a gene: 12. In germline, CDR1 is SNHLY, CDR2 FYNNEI. CDR3 DNA: TGTGCCAGCAGATCCGGGACAGGGCCCGAAAGCGGGGAGCTGTTTTTT. Residues: CASRSGTGPESGELFF.

This chain uses TRBV9 with TRBJ2-7, with 9 positions matching TRBD1. CDR3 size: 14 residues. V lost 1 base, J lost 7 bases, and 6 bases stayed unmatched. The germline V gene has CDR1 SGDLS and CDR2 YYNGEE. CDR3 region: CASSVRDRAHEQYF. The CDR3 DNA reads as TGTGCCAGCAGCGTAAGGGACAGGGCCCATGAGCAGTACTTC. The variable domain in full, with the rest retrieved from reference TRBV9 and TRBJ2-7, is DSGVTQTPKHLITATGQRVTLRCSPRSGDLSVYWYQQSLDQGLQFLIQYYNGEERAKGNILERFSAQQFPDLHSELNLSSLELGDSALYFCASSVRDRAHEQYFGPGTRLTVT.

This sequence joins TRBV7-9 and TRBJ2-5; 10 positions agree with TRBD2. The V segment lost 7 bases and the J segment 6 bases; nucleotides outside the gene matches: 11. This CDR3 comprises 15 residues. CDR1 SEHNR and CDR2 FQNEAQ come from the germline V gene (reference sequence). The DNA for the CDR3 is TGTGCCAGCACCCAGCTTCTAGCGGGGGCGCAGACCCAGTACTTC. The encoded protein is CASTQLLAGAQTQYF.

The chain recombines TRBV2 with TRBJ1-2; the match to TRBD1 covers 7 bases. CDR3 length: 13 residues. V lost 9 bases, J lost 5 bases, and 9 bases stayed unmatched. Germline assignment: CDR1 SNHLY and CDR2 FYNNEI. CDR3 in amino acids: CASSGQEDYGYTF. DNA for the CDR3: TGTGCCAGTTCCGGACAGGAAGATTATGGCTACACCTTC. The full variable domain, rest sourced from reference TRBV2 and TRBJ1-2, is EPEVTQTPSHQVTQMGQEVILRCVPISNHLYFYWYRQILGQKVEFLVSFYNNEISEKSEIFDDQFSVERPDGSNFTLKIRSTKLEDSAMYFCASSGQEDYGYTFGSGTRLTVV.

The table lists this clone with a count of one. J is TRBJ2-1 and V is TRBV5-4; D possibly corresponds to TRBD2 (7 bases). V was pared by 0 bases and J by 3 bases, with 16 bases between. CDR3 length equals 17 residues. Germline V gene data show CDR1 as SGHNT and CDR2 as YYREEE (reference sequence). The CDR3 loop is CASSLGGGGGLYNEQFF. The CDR3 coding sequence is TGTGCCAGCAGCTTGGGAGGTGGCGGGGGCCTCTACAATGAGCAGTTCTTC.

The V gene is TRBV5-6, the J gene TRBJ2-3; D perhaps matches TRBD2 (6 bases). From germline, CDR1 is SGHDT and CDR2 YYEEEE. V lost 5 bases to trimming and J lost 1 base, with 11 bases between them. This CDR3 contains 14 residues. The DNA of the CDR3 is TGTGCCAGCAGAATTTGGGGGGGCACAGATACGCAGTATTTT. It is translated as CASRIWGGTDTQYF.

The chain recombines TRBV7-8 with TRBJ1-1; weak D call: TRBD1 (5 bases). V gave up 4 bases and J gave up 5 bases, with 17 bases separating them. This CDR3 is 15 amino acids long. Germline V CDR1 and CDR2: SGHVS, FQNEAQ. CDR3 coding DNA: TGTGCCAGCAGCTCAAGGGCCAGGGCGAGGACTGAAGCTTTCTTT. Translating gives CASSSRARARTEAFF.